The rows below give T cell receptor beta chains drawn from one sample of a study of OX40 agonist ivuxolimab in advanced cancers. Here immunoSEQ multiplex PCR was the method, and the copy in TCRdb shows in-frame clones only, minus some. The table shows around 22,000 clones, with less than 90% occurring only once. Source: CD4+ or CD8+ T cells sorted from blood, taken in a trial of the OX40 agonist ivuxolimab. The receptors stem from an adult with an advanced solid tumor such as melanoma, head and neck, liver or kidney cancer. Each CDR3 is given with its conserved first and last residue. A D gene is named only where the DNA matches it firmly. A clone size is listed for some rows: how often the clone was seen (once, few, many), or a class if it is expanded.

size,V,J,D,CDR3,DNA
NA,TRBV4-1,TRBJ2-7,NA,CASSQDEYEQYF,TGCGCCAGCAGCCAAGACGAATACGAGCAGTACTTC
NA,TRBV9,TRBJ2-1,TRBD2,CASSVGLTSGSRGEQFF,TGTGCCAGCAGCGTAGGCCTCACTAGCGGGAGTCGGGGTGAGCAGTTCTTC
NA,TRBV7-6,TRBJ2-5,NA,CASNNLDLRSALQETQYF,TGTGCCAGCAACAACCTCGACCTTCGGTCAGCCCTTCAAGAGACCCAGTACTTC
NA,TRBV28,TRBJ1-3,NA,CASSFGRGLDYSGNTIYF,TGTGCCAGCAGTTTTGGAAGGGGACTTGATTACTCTGGAAACACCATATATTTT
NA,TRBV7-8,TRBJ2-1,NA,CASRPPLDNEQFF,TGTGCCAGCAGACCACCGCTAGACAATGAGCAGTTCTTC
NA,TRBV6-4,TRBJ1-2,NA,CASMAGPSYGYTF,TGTGCCAGCATGGCAGGCCCTTCCTATGGCTACACCTTC
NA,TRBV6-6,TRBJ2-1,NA,CASSYVAGHYNEQFF,TGTGCCAGCAGTTACGTGGCGGGCCACTACAATGAGCAGTTCTTC
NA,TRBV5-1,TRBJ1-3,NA,CASSLERGFGNTIYF,TGCGCCAGCAGCTTGGAGAGGGGCTTTGGAAACACCATATATTTT
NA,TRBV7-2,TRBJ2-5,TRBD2,CASSLGAGGRAETQYF,TGTGCCAGCAGCTTAGGTGCCGGGGGGAGGGCAGAGACCCAGTACTTC
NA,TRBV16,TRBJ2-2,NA,CASSQSWAGATGELFF,TGTGCCAGCAGCCAATCATGGGCAGGGGCGACCGGGGAGCTGTTTTTT
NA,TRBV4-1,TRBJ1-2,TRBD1,CASSPPGTDYGYTF,TGCGCCAGCAGCCCGCCCGGGACAGACTATGGCTACACCTTC
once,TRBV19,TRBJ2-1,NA,CASSRTYGNNEQFF,TGTGCCAGTAGCCGGACGTACGGGAACAATGAGCAGTTCTTC
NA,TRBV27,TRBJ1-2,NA,CASSFSGNGYGYTF,TGTGCCAGCAGTTTTTCGGGGAATGGCTATGGCTACACCTTC
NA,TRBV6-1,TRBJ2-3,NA,CASSEQSSVRTDTQYF,TGTGCCAGCAGTGAACAAAGTAGCGTACGCACAGATACGCAGTATTTT
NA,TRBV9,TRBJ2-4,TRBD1,CASSVEPGTELWSGKNIQYF,TGTGCCAGCAGCGTCGAACCCGGGACAGAGCTTTGGAGTGGCAAAAACATTCAGTACTTC
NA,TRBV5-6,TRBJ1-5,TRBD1,CASSSRDRGDQPQHF,TGTGCCAGCAGCTCCCGGGACAGGGGCGACCAGCCCCAGCATTTT
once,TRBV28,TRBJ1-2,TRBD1,CASSLWQGGSNYGYTF,TGTGCCAGCAGTTTATGGCAGGGGGGGTCCAACTATGGCTACACCTTC
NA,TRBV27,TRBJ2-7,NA,CARRGVYEQYF,TGTGCCCGAAGGGGGGTCTACGAGCAGTACTTC
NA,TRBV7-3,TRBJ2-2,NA,CASSSGTGELFF,TGTGCCAGCAGCTCTGGCACCGGGGAGCTGTTTTTT
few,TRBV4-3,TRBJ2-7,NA,CASSQAAESSYEQYF,TGCGCCAGCAGCCAAGCGGCGGAGAGCTCCTACGAGCAGTACTTC
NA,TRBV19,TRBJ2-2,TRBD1,CASSSRGGQENTGELFF,TGTGCCAGTAGTAGTAGGGGTGGACAGGAGAACACCGGGGAGCTGTTTTTT
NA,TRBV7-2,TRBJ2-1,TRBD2,CASSLELAGYNEQFF,TGTGCCAGCAGCTTAGAACTAGCGGGGTACAATGAGCAGTTCTTC
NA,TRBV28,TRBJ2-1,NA,CASSPDRIYNEQFF,TGTGCCAGCAGCCCAGACAGGATCTACAATGAGCAGTTCTTC
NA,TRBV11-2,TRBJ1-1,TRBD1,CASSANRGTEAFF,TGTGCCAGCAGCGCTAACAGGGGCACTGAAGCTTTCTTT